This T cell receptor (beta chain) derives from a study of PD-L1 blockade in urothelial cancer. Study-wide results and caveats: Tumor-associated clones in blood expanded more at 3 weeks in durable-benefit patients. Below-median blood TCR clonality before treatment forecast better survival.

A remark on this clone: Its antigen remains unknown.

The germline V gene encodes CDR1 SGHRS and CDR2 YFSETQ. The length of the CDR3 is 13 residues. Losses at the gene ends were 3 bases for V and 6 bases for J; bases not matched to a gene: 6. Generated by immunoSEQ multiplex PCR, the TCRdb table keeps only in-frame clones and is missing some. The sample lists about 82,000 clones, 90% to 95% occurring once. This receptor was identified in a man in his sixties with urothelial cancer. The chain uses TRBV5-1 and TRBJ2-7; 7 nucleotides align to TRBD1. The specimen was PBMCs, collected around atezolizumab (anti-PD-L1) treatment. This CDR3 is CASSSQGVSEQYF. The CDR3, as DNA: TGCGCCAGCAGCTCCCAGGGGGTCAGCGAGCAGTACTTC.